The 20 T cell receptor beta chains in this list originate from one sample, sequenced in a study of blood T cell repertoires in COVID-19. Here immunoSEQ multiplex PCR was the method, and the copy in TCRdb shows in-frame clones only, minus some. This sample has approximately 76,000 clones, with 70% to 85% found just once. The specimen sequenced was peripheral blood. The receptors derive from a woman aged 70 to 79 with acute or convalescent COVID-19.

The chain uses TRBV15 and TRBJ1-2, with TRBD1 matching 7 bases. Germline V CDR1 and CDR2: LNHNV, YYDKDF (reference sequence). This CDR3 has 14 residues. Trimming took 2 bases from V and 7 from J; bases not matched to a gene: 7. The CDR3 is CATSRPQGVGGYTF. The CDR3 region has the DNA TGTGCCACCAGCAGACCCCAGGGGGTTGGTGGCTACACCTTC. The entire variable domain, with the rest obtained from reference TRBV15 and TRBJ1-2, is as follows: DAMVIQNPRYQVTQFGKPVTLSCSQTLNHNVMYWYQQKSSQAPKLLFHYYDKDFNNEADTPDNFQSRRPNTSFCFLDIRSPGLGDTAMYLCATSRPQGVGGYTFGSGTRLTVV.

The gene calls are TRBV7-3 and TRBJ2-5, with 9 bases that match TRBD1. CDR3 length equals 18 residues. Germline loops: CDR1 SGHTA, CDR2 FQGTGA. After removal of 1 base from V and 4 bases from J, the junction contained 13 bases not matched to a gene. CDR3 DNA sequence: TGTGCCAGCAGCTTAAAACCCACAGGGGGCACCAGTATAGAGACCCAGTACTTC. Translated, it gives CASSLKPTGGTSIETQYF.

The chain is built from TRBV7-9 and TRBJ2-1; 11 nucleotides agree with TRBD2. Trimming at V came to 5 bases and at J to 7 bases, leaving 10 bases not matched to a gene. The germline CDR1 and CDR2 sequences are SEHNR and FQNEAQ (reference sequence). The CDR3 has 16 residues. CDR3 sequence reads: CASSLMTSGTKNEQFF. The DNA for the CDR3 is TGTGCCAGCAGCCTGATGACTAGCGGGACGAAAAATGAGCAGTTCTTC.

V gene TRBV11-2 combines with J gene TRBJ2-7, with D maybe TRBD2 (6 bases). CDR1 and CDR2 from the germline V gene are SGHAT and FQNNGV. V lost 5 bases and J 0 bases, leaving 11 bases between the germline ends. CDR3 length: 14 residues. The CDR3 coding sequence is TGTGCCAGCAGCGCAGGGAGGAGCTCCTACGAGCAGTACTTC. It translates to CASSAGRSSYEQYF.

The chain recombines TRBV29-1 with TRBJ2-3, with 7 bases matching TRBD1. The CDR3 is made up of 13 amino acids. The germline V gene encodes CDR1 SQVTM and CDR2 ANQGSEA. V shed 5 bases and J 2 bases; nucleotides not matched to a gene: 4. The CDR3 reads CSVTGDLTDTQYF. CDR3 DNA: TGCAGCGTTACAGGGGATCTCACAGATACGCAGTATTTT.

The V and J genes are TRBV19 and TRBJ2-2; 8 nucleotides align to TRBD2. This CDR3 has 16 residues. Looked up from germline, CDR1 is LNHDA and CDR2 is SQIVND (reference sequence). V trimming: 3 bases; J trimming: 4 bases; junction bases outside the gene matches: 7. Written as DNA, the CDR3 is TGTGCCAGTAGTATGGCAAGCGGGGGCCCCACCGGGGAGCTGTTTTTT. Residues: CASSMASGGPTGELFF.

This chain joins TRBV7-9 and TRBJ1-4; D unclear. The CDR3 runs to 13 residues. Trimming removed 5 bases from V and 6 bases from J, with 10 bases in between. Per germline, CDR1 SEHNR and CDR2 FQNEAQ (reference sequence). Here the CDR3 DNA reads TGTGCCAGCAGCCCCCCAGCGGATGAAAAACTGTTTTTT. This sequence encodes CASSPPADEKLFF.

This clone was detected a few times. This chain links TRBV11-3 with TRBJ2-3; 8 nucleotides agree with TRBD1. V shed 1 base, J shed 4 bases, and the junction held 10 bases outside the gene matches. This CDR3 is 17 amino acids long. The germline V gene encodes CDR1 SGHNT and CDR2 YENEEA. The CDR3 sequence is CASSLGMGTGLPDTQYF. The CDR3 DNA is TGTGCCAGCAGCTTAGGCATGGGGACAGGACTTCCAGATACGCAGTATTTT.

This clone was recorded once. V is TRBV28 and J is TRBJ2-7; D possibly corresponds to TRBD2 (6 bases). CDR3 length equals 17 residues. CDR1 is MDHEN and CDR2 is SYDVKM in the germline V gene. V was clipped by 6 bases and J by 6 bases, with 27 bases between them. CDR3 sequence: CASSYLIHGGRTIEQYF. The CDR3 DNA reads as TGTGCCAGCAGCTACCTTATCCACGGAGGGAGAACTATCGAGCAGTACTTC. The full variable domain, its missing parts supplied by reference TRBV28 and TRBJ2-7, is DVKVTQSSRYLVKRTGEKVFLECVQDMDHENMFWYRQDPGLGLRLIYFSYDVKMKEKGDIPEGYSVSREKKERFSLILESASTNQTSMYLCASSYLIHGGRTIEQYFGPGTRLTVT.

This chain links TRBV7-8 with TRBJ2-1; D is possibly TRBD2 (5 bases). Trimming pared 1 base from V and 4 bases from J, leaving 8 bases between. Germline-derived CDR1 and CDR2 are SGHVS and FQNEAQ. The CDR3 has 14 amino acids. CDR3: CASSLVGRYNEQFF. For the CDR3, the DNA is TGTGCCAGCAGCTTAGTGGGGAGATACAATGAGCAGTTCTTC.

The chain recombines TRBV5-4 with TRBJ2-7, with 13 bases identical to TRBD2. CDR3 length equals 18 residues. The germline V gene encodes CDR1 SGHNT and CDR2 YYREEE (reference sequence). J lost 0 bases, V lost 4 bases, and 10 bases had no gene match. CDR3 bases: TGTGCCAGCAGCCGCTTGGGACTAGCGGGACAGCGCTCCTACGAGCAGTACTTC. As protein: CASSRLGLAGQRSYEQYF.

The sample holds a few counts of this clone. V is TRBV5-1 and J is TRBJ1-1; D gene ambiguous. This CDR3 spans 14 amino acids. CDR1 and CDR2 (germline): SGHRS, YFSETQ. V lost 0 bases to trimming and J lost 0 bases, with 6 bases between them. CDR3 loop: CASSLGIVNTEAFF. Here the CDR3 DNA reads TGCGCCAGCAGCTTGGGAATAGTGAACACTGAAGCTTTCTTT.

The chain joins TRBV6-6 to TRBJ1-1, with D perhaps matching TRBD1 (6 bases). This CDR3 is 14 amino acids long. Trimming left V 6 bases short and J 0 bases short, with 11 bases between. Germline CDR1 MNHNY, CDR2 SVGAGI (reference sequence). The CDR3 is CASSEWTVNTEAFF. The CDR3 nucleotides read TGTGCCAGCAGCGAATGGACAGTGAACACTGAAGCTTTCTTT.

V is TRBV3-1 (or the pseudogene TRBV3-2) and J is TRBJ2-7; 9 bases agree with TRBD1. The CDR3 has 13 amino acids. Germline CDR1 and CDR2: LGHDT and YNNKEL (reference sequence). The V gene end was trimmed by 5 bases and the J gene end by 7 bases; junction bases not matched to a gene: 6. In DNA form, the CDR3 reads TGTGCCAGCAGCGGGACAGGGCGAGGGGAGCAGTACTTC. This translates into CASSGTGRGEQYF.

The DNA of the CDR3 is TGTGCCAGCAGCCCCAGTTCGGGTGATGAGCAGTTCTTC. Its protein is CASSPSSGDEQFF. V gene TRBV9 combines with J gene TRBJ2-1; D remains ambiguous. Germline CDR1 is SGDLS and CDR2 is YYNGEE. Trimming shortened V by 4 bases and J by 8 bases, and 13 bases separated the two germline ends. The CDR3 covers 13 residues.

CDR3 in amino acids: CASLAGGLPGNTIYF. The DNA for the CDR3 is TGTGCCAGCCTCGCCGGGGGGCTCCCTGGAAACACCATATATTTT. This sequence joins TRBV6-5 and TRBJ1-3, with a tentative D call TRBD1 (6 bases). Trimming took 8 bases from V and 2 from J, leaving 16 bases between them. Germline V CDR1 and CDR2: MNHEY, SVGAGI. The CDR3 is made up of 15 amino acids.

This rearrangement joins TRBV3-1 (or the pseudogene TRBV3-2) to TRBJ2-7; D remains unclear. Germline V gene sequence: CDR1 LGHDT, CDR2 YNNKEL (reference sequence). There are 12 residues in the CDR3. V lost 1 base, J lost 1 base, and 2 bases lay in between. The CDR3 region has the DNA TGTGCCAGCAGCCAAGCTTCCTACGAGCAGTACTTC. This codes for CASSQASYEQYF.

The chain carries TRBV5-5 and TRBJ1-1; TRBD1 aligns across 8 bases. The CDR3 consists of 14 residues. Germline V gene lookup returns CDR1 SGHKS and CDR2 YYEKEE (reference sequence). V shed 6 bases and J 2 bases; nucleotides not matched to a gene: 6. The CDR3 loop is CASTRTGTNTEAFF. CDR3 DNA: TGTGCCAGCACCCGGACAGGGACCAACACTGAAGCTTTCTTT.

The chain is built from TRBV19 and TRBJ1-1; TRBD1 agrees at 10 bases. The V segment lost 7 bases and the J segment 0 bases; nucleotides outside the gene matches: 5. The CDR3 consists of 15 residues. Germline V lookup: CDR1 LNHDA, CDR2 SQIVND (reference sequence). CDR3 protein: CASTMGQGMNTEAFF. CDR3 bases: TGTGCCAGTACAATGGGACAGGGGATGAACACTGAAGCTTTCTTT. The complete variable domain, with remaining parts taken from reference TRBV19 and TRBJ1-1, reads DGGITQSPKYLFRKEGQNVTLSCEQNLNHDAMYWYRQDPGQGLRLIYYSQIVNDFQKGDIAEGYSVSREKKESFPLTVTSAQKNPTAFYLCASTMGQGMNTEAFFGQGTRLTVV.

V is TRBV10-3 and J is TRBJ1-1, with D unclear. The CDR3 is made up of 11 amino acids. Germline V gene data show CDR1 as ENHRY and CDR2 as SYGVKD. V was cut by 8 bases and J by 3 bases, with 7 bases left in between. The chain's CDR3 is CAISGDTEAFF. CDR3 nucleotide sequence: TGTGCCATCTCCGGGGACACTGAAGCTTTCTTT.